The 10 T cell receptor beta chains presented below share a single source sample, sequenced in a study of PD-1 blockade in classical Hodgkin lymphoma. The data were produced by immunoSEQ multiplex PCR, yet TCRdb's version contains in-frame clones alone and is incomplete. The data show several thousand clones, with around 78% seen just once and 40% to 55% held by the top ten. Described time point: cycle 4 day 1 (C4D1), after 6 weeks of nivolumab. Following autologous stem cell transplantation, relapse occurred in every patient, and exposure to brentuximab vedotin varied. Sequenced material: peripheral blood mononuclear cells (PBMCs), taken before the fourth cycle of nivolumab. The source of these receptors is a human donor with classical Hodgkin lymphoma.

V and J are TRBV7-2 and TRBJ1-2; possible D gene TRBD1, 6 bases. V lost 1 base and J 8 bases, leaving 17 bases between the germline ends. Germline V lookup: CDR1 SGHTA, CDR2 FQGNSA. The CDR3 sequence is 15 residues long. The CDR3 loop reads CASSLVLKDRGGYTF. CDR3 nucleotide sequence: TGTGCCAGCAGCTTAGTCCTTAAGGACAGAGGAGGCTACACCTTC.

CDR3 sequence (DNA): TGCGCCAGCAGTGAGGGGGGGGGCAGGCAGCCCCAGCATTTT. It is translated as CASSEGGGRQPQHF. The rearrangement joins TRBV10-2 to TRBJ1-5, with D perhaps TRBD1 (6 bases). Germline loops: CDR1 WSHSY, CDR2 SAAADI. The CDR3 extends over 14 amino acids. The V end lost 2 bases, the J end lost 7 bases, and 12 bases lay between the germline ends.

In DNA form, the CDR3 reads TGTGCCAGCAGCTCTACAGGGGGCGAAGAGACCCAGTACTTC. Protein: CASSSTGGEETQYF. The chain carries TRBV11-2 and TRBJ2-5; 9 bases are a match to TRBD1. The germline gives CDR1 SGHAT, CDR2 FQNNGV. The CDR3 has 14 residues. The trim removed 4 bases at V and 3 bases at J, leaving 3 bases unmatched.

This chain connects TRBV6-6 to TRBJ2-5; D unclear. Germline-derived CDR1 and CDR2 are MNHNY and SVGAGI (reference sequence). Deletions cut 2 bases from V and 3 bases from J, with 7 bases between. This CDR3 is built from 13 residues. The CDR3 region has the DNA TGTGCCAGCAGTTACAATCCGGAAGAGACCCAGTACTTC. As protein: CASSYNPEETQYF.

The V and J genes are TRBV29-1 and TRBJ1-1; no clear D gene. V lost 4 bases and J 7 bases, leaving 7 bases between the germline ends. Germline V gene data show CDR1 as SQVTM and CDR2 as ANQGSEA. There are 10 residues in the CDR3. The CDR3 DNA sequence: TGCAGCGTTGGGGCAGGTGAAGCTTTCTTT. This encodes CSVGAGEAFF.

The chain links TRBV13 to TRBJ1-1, with no clear D. CDR1 PRHDT and CDR2 FYEKMQ come from the germline V gene (reference sequence). CDR3 size: 16 residues. V was trimmed by 5 bases and J by 5 bases, leaving 21 bases between them. The CDR3 coding sequence is TGTGCCAGCAGCCCCTTCTCTTTGTGGGTCGAGACTGAAGCTTTCTTT. Its protein product is CASSPFSLWVETEAFF.

This clone was seen a handful of times. This CDR3 is CASSFGGLAREQYF. The CDR3 DNA sequence: TGTGCCAGCAGTTTCGGGGGACTAGCGCGCGAGCAGTACTTC. The V gene is TRBV2, the J gene TRBJ2-7; 10 bases align to TRBD2. The germline CDR1 and CDR2 sequences are SNHLY and FYNNEI. V lost 5 bases, J lost 6 bases, and 7 bases stayed unmatched. This CDR3 region has 14 residues.

This chain connects TRBV4-1 to TRBJ2-5; 12 bases line up with TRBD2. This CDR3 has 16 amino acids. The junction had 5 bases not matched to a gene; V was cut back by 0 bases and J by 6 bases. Germline V gene data show CDR1 as MGHRA and CDR2 as YSYEKL. The CDR3 is CASSQDPSGGVQTQYF. As DNA, the CDR3 is TGCGCCAGCAGCCAAGACCCTAGCGGGGGGGTTCAGACCCAGTACTTC.

The chain joins TRBV28 to TRBJ2-5; 12 bases align to TRBD1. CDR3 length: 16 residues. Per the germline V gene, CDR1 is MDHEN and CDR2 is SYDVKM. V lost 6 bases and J lost 4; bases outside the gene matches: 9. The CDR3 sequence: CASRPTGTGGVETQYF. CDR3 DNA: TGTGCCAGCAGGCCTACCGGGACAGGGGGCGTAGAGACCCAGTACTTC.

The chain carries TRBV28 and TRBJ2-7, with D perhaps matching TRBD2 (7 bases). CDR1 and CDR2 (germline): MDHEN, SYDVKM. The CDR3 extends over 15 amino acids. The V end was cut by 8 bases, the J end by 0 bases, with 17 bases between. CDR3 bases: TGTGCCAGCGTTAGGGGGGGGGCAGCCTCCTACGAGCAGTACTTC. It codes for CASVRGGAASYEQYF. Variable domain in full (rest from reference TRBV28 and TRBJ2-7): DVKVTQSSRYLVKRTGEKVFLECVQDMDHENMFWYRQDPGLGLRLIYFSYDVKMKEKGDIPEGYSVSREKKERFSLILESASTNQTSMYLCASVRGGAASYEQYFGPGTRLTVT.